The clone carrying this TCR beta chain has only a few counts. Its antigen is unidentified. Profiling relied on immunoSEQ multiplex PCR, and the TCRdb table lists in-frame clones only, not all of them. Among 110,000 or so clones, approximately 85% were seen once, and the ten largest hold over 2.5%. V was shortened by 2 bases and J by 3 bases, with 15 bases between the two germline ends. CDR3 length: 15 amino acids. Germline CDR1 SGDLS, CDR2 YYNGEE. This entry belongs to a study of cytomegalovirus exposure and HLA in healthy donors. General study points: Many donors shared some public TCRs, even though most TCR sequences were rare.

This clonotype originated in a woman younger than 35 in good health and CMV-seronegative. The chain combines TRBV9 with TRBJ2-7; a possible D gene is TRBD2 (6 bases). The specimen sequenced was PBMCs. The CDR3, as DNA: TGTGCCAGCAGCGTCGATTTGGGGGACTTCTACGAGCAGTACTTC. It yields the protein CASSVDLGDFYEQYF.